The source of this T cell receptor beta chain is a study of blood T cell repertoires in COVID-19. Whole-study context: Specimens from acute and convalescent COVID-19 originated in the United States, Italy and Spain.

The CDR3 sequence is 15 residues long. Per the germline V gene, CDR1 is SGHVS and CDR2 is FNYEAQ. V shed 4 bases and J 2 bases; nucleotides not matched to a gene: 4. The assay was immunoSEQ multiplex PCR, and TCRdb's table has in-frame clones only and misses some. Of fewer than 300,000 clones listed, about 91% are singletons. Sequenced sample: peripheral blood. The V call is TRBV7-6, the J call TRBJ2-3; 9 bases are a match to TRBD2. The TCR originated in a person aged 18 to 35 with COVID-19, enrolled during active disease. The CDR3 DNA reads as TGTGCCAGCAGCTATCGCGGGAGGGACACAGATACGCAGTATTTT. This codes for CASSYRGRDTDTQYF.